The clone carrying this TCR beta chain was recorded many times. What it recognizes is unknown. The data were obtained in a study of T-cell reconstitution after alpha-beta-depleted transplantation in children. Findings and caveats of the study: It was surviving recipient T cells and thymic progenitors that gave some patients high TCRbeta diversity at day 60. Newly made T cells mostly supplied T-cell counts and diversity one year after transplant. As was reported, about two months after transplant, alpha-beta T cells came from several hundred expanded graft clones.

Construction of the TCRbeta library involved unique molecular identifiers. Each CDR3 protein is one row after TCRdb ran MiXCR on the PCR reads. The table shows about 200,000 distinct CDR3 sequences, with roughly 6.3% occurring only once. CDR3 length: 13 amino acids. Germline V CDR1 and CDR2: MDHEN, SYDVKM. V gave up 3 bases and J gave up 8 bases, with 13 bases separating them. The rearrangement uses TRBV28 and TRBJ1-2, with D maybe TRBD1 (5 bases). The origin of this receptor is a girl under two years old with combined immunodeficiency, due to receive a stem cell transplant. The sequenced sample was PBMCs, obtained before TCRalphabeta/CD19-depleted stem cell transplant. CDR3 bases: TGTGCCAGCAGTTTCGTGATGAACAGGGGCTACACCTTC. It codes for CASSFVMNRGYTF.